Following are 22 T cell receptor beta chains from one sample sequenced in a study of cytomegalovirus exposure and HLA in healthy donors. The PCR contained 60 Vbeta and 13 Jbeta primers. Clones were sequenced by immunoSEQ multiplex PCR, and TCRdb holds only the in-frame ones, with some missing. The sample shows 100,000 to 150,000 clones, 82% of them seen only once. Sample: PBMCs. The receptor source for this set is a male donor in good health and CMV-seropositive.

This chain links TRBV19 with TRBJ2-1; TRBD1 matches 9 bases. CDR1 and CDR2 from the germline V gene are LNHDA and SQIVND (reference sequence). The V segment lost 5 bases and the J segment 7 bases; nucleotides outside the gene matches: 6. The CDR3 covers 14 residues. In nucleotides, the CDR3 is TGTGCCAGTAGTGGGGGACAGGGTGGGAATGAGCAGTTCTTC. Its protein is CASSGGQGGNEQFF.

V gene TRBV25-1 combines with J gene TRBJ1-1; D unclear. V was pared by 3 bases and J by 1 base, with 12 bases between. The CDR3 has 15 residues. The germline V gene encodes CDR1 MGHDK and CDR2 SYGVNS. The CDR3 nucleotides read TGTGCCAGCAGTGATGGTCTCAGGCAGAACACTGAAGCTTTCTTT. Translation gives CASSDGLRQNTEAFF.

This chain joins TRBV4-2 and TRBJ1-1; D is ambiguous. Trimming cost V 3 bases and J 1 base, with 12 bases left between them. The CDR3 totals 15 residues. The germline V gene encodes CDR1 LGHNA and CDR2 YNFKEQ. As DNA, the CDR3 is TGTGCCAGCAGCCATCAGTTAGCAGAGAACACTGAAGCTTTCTTT. Its protein is CASSHQLAENTEAFF.

The chain joins TRBV28 to TRBJ2-7; 8 bases match TRBD1. The V and J ends lost 10 bases and 2 bases, in that order; junction bases with no gene match: 10. The germline V gene encodes CDR1 MDHEN and CDR2 SYDVKM. The CDR3 runs to 14 residues. The CDR3 here is CATRAGGETYEQYF. CDR3 in DNA: TGTGCCACCCGAGCAGGGGGCGAAACCTACGAGCAGTACTTC.

V is TRBV5-1 and J is TRBJ2-7, with TRBD2 identical over 14 bases. CDR3 size: 17 residues. The ends lost 4 bases at V and 4 bases at J; junction bases unmatched: 10. CDR1 is SGHRS and CDR2 is YFSETQ in the germline V gene. CDR3 nucleotides: TGCGCCAGCAGCCCCGGACTAGCGGGAGGATTGGGGTACGAGCAGTACTTC. It yields the protein CASSPGLAGGLGYEQYF.

The chain carries TRBV6-1 and TRBJ2-7, with D possibly being TRBD1 (6 bases). Germline V gene lookup returns CDR1 MNHNS and CDR2 SASEGT. The CDR3 covers 13 residues. Deletions cut 2 bases from V and 7 bases from J, with 12 bases between. Here the CDR3 reads CASSETGLGEQYF. Written as DNA, the CDR3 is TGTGCCAGCAGTGAAACAGGGCTGGGGGAGCAGTACTTC.

Comments on this clone: Other DNA sequences in the same sample also yield this CDR3. J is TRBJ1-1 and V is TRBV6-5; 7 bases line up with TRBD1. The CDR3 consists of 13 residues. The trim removed 0 bases at V and 11 bases at J, leaving 6 bases unmatched. CDR1 and CDR2 (germline): MNHEY, SVGAGI. The CDR3 sequence: CASSYSMTGWAFF. Written as DNA, the CDR3 is TGTGCCAGCAGTTACTCGATGACAGGGTGGGCTTTCTTT.

This chain joins TRBV9 and TRBJ2-1; D call uncertain. V dropped 4 bases and J dropped 0 bases, with 11 bases sitting between them. Per the germline V gene, CDR1 is SGDLS and CDR2 is YYNGEE. This CDR3 contains 15 residues. In DNA form, the CDR3 reads TGTGCCAGCAGCACCCCGAGAAGCTCCTACAATGAGCAGTTCTTC. Residues: CASSTPRSSYNEQFF. The variable domain in full, completed from reference TRBV9 and TRBJ2-1, reads DSGVTQTPKHLITATGQRVTLRCSPRSGDLSVYWYQQSLDQGLQFLIQYYNGEERAKGNILERFSAQQFPDLHSELNLSSLELGDSALYFCASSTPRSSYNEQFFGPGTRLTVL.

This chain joins TRBV5-1 and TRBJ2-5; 12 bases are a match to TRBD1. The assigned J gene may be wrong: the sequence end matches TRBJ2-7 better. Germline CDR1 is SGHRS and CDR2 is YFSETQ. The CDR3 is made up of 14 amino acids. The CDR3 nucleotides read TGCGCCAGCTCCGGGACAGGGGGCTTCTACGAGCAGTACTTC. This codes for CASSGTGGFYEQYF.

J is TRBJ2-7 and V is TRBV4-3, with D uncertain. The CDR3 spans 13 residues. Trimming removed 1 base at V and 1 base at J, with 5 bases between. Germline CDR1 is LGHNA and CDR2 is YSLEER. CDR3 in amino acids: CASSQVTSYEQYF. CDR3 DNA sequence: TGCGCCAGCAGCCAAGTTACTTCCTACGAGCAGTACTTC.

This clone has a handful of counts. The rearrangement uses TRBV6-1 and TRBJ1-5, with no clear D. The length of the CDR3 is 12 residues. CDR1 is MNHNS and CDR2 is SASEGT in the germline V gene. V lost 6 bases and J lost 1, with 4 bases in between. CDR3 region: CASRGSNQPQHF. In DNA, the CDR3 is TGTGCCAGCAGGGGCAGCAATCAGCCCCAGCATTTT.

V and J are TRBV27 and TRBJ2-2; no clear D. V was trimmed by 2 bases and J by 7 bases, leaving 11 bases between them. The V gene's germline CDR1 is MNHEY and CDR2 SMNVEV (reference sequence). The CDR3 totals 14 residues. The DNA of the CDR3 is TGTGCCAGCAGTTTAAGCCCCCTTGTCGGGGAGCTGTTTTTT. It specifies CASSLSPLVGELFF.

The chain uses TRBV6-5 and TRBJ2-3; 7 bases agree with TRBD2. Germline loops: CDR1 MNHEY, CDR2 SVGAGI. CDR3 length: 16 residues. The junction had 8 bases not matched to a gene; V was cut back by 2 bases and J by 3 bases. The CDR3 DNA reads as TGTGCCAGCAGTTACCGCGGAGCGGGGTTAACAGATACGCAGTATTTT. Translating it yields CASSYRGAGLTDTQYF.

This chain links TRBV5-6 with TRBJ2-3, with 12 bases that match TRBD2. J lost 2 bases, V lost 3 bases, and 4 bases had no gene match. The CDR3 spans 16 residues. Germline lookup yields CDR1 SGHDT and CDR2 YYEEEE. The CDR3: CASSSGLAGPTDTQYF. The CDR3 region has the DNA TGTGCCAGCAGCTCCGGACTAGCGGGACCCACAGATACGCAGTATTTT.

The V call is TRBV7-2, the J call TRBJ2-7; TRBD2 matches at 9 bases. The CDR3 runs to 16 residues. Unmatched junction bases numbered 7, after V lost 1 base and J lost 3 bases. Germline V gives CDR1 SGHTA, CDR2 FQGNSA. In DNA form, the CDR3 reads TGTGCCAGCAGCTTAGAATCCGCGGGAGGGCTCTACGAGCAGTACTTC. Its translation: CASSLESAGGLYEQYF. Combining the CDR3 with reference TRBV7-2 and TRBJ2-7 gives the whole variable domain GAGVSQSPSNKVTEKGKDVELRCDPISGHTALYWYRQSLGQGLEFLIYFQGNSAPDKSGLPSDRFSAERTGGSVSTLTIQRTQQEDSAVYLCASSLESAGGLYEQYFGPGTRLTVT.

This clone has a single count. The chain links TRBV6-6 to TRBJ2-2; possibly TRBD1 for D (5 bases). Trimming took 7 bases from V and 7 from J, leaving 13 bases between them. There are 13 residues in the CDR3. From germline, CDR1 is MNHNY and CDR2 SVGAGI (reference sequence). The CDR3 spells CASTPRGNGELFF. The DNA for the CDR3 is TGTGCCAGCACCCCTAGGGGCAACGGGGAGCTGTTTTTT.

Worth noting for this clone: One end of the junction is discordant with germline, which a read error may explain. Other DNA sequences in this specimen translate into the identical CDR3. The chain couples TRBV27 to TRBJ2-7; D is unresolved. Germline V gene data show CDR1 as MNHEY and CDR2 as SMNVEV (reference sequence). The CDR3 contains 14 residues. CDR3 DNA: TGTGCCAGCAGTCTATCTAGAGGCTCCTACGAGCAGTACTTC. Translating gives CASSLSRGSYEQYF.

This clone has just one count. This chain links TRBV29-1 with TRBJ2-6, with D possibly being TRBD1 (5 bases). The germline V and J ends were trimmed by 2 bases and 0 bases, with 8 bases remaining between them. CDR1 is SQVTM, CDR2 ANQGSEA, per germline. The CDR3 extends over 15 amino acids. CDR3 loop: CSVEIGDSGANVLTF. CDR3 in DNA: TGCAGCGTTGAAATAGGGGACTCTGGGGCCAACGTCCTGACTTTC.

This chain joins TRBV10-3 and TRBJ1-2, with 7 positions matching TRBD1. This CDR3 is built from 12 residues. Germline assignment: CDR1 ENHRY and CDR2 SYGVKD. Unmatched junction bases numbered 3, after V lost 3 bases and J lost 8 bases. The DNA for the CDR3 is TGTGCCATCAGTGACGTAGGGGGCGGCTACACCTTC. Its protein product is CAISDVGGGYTF.

The rearrangement uses TRBV27 and TRBJ2-1, with 7 nucleotides matching TRBD2. Per the germline V gene, CDR1 is MNHEY and CDR2 is SMNVEV (reference sequence). The CDR3 contains 16 residues. Trimming at V came to 5 bases and at J to 0 bases, leaving 7 bases not matched to a gene. CDR3 nucleotides: TGTGCCAGCAGTCCACATCGGGAGGACTCCTACAATGAGCAGTTCTTC. Its translation is CASSPHREDSYNEQFF.

V usage is TRBV11-2 and J usage is TRBJ1-1; TRBD1 matches at 9 bases. This CDR3 region has 15 residues. The germline V gene has CDR1 SGHAT and CDR2 FQNNGV. Trimming took 3 bases from V and 4 from J; bases not matched to a gene: 6. CDR3 DNA sequence: TGTGCCAGCAGCTTCGCGACAGGGGGAGTCACTGAAGCTTTCTTT. Translation gives CASSFATGGVTEAFF.

V is TRBV28 and J is TRBJ2-3; 8 nucleotides match TRBD2. V gave up 4 bases and J gave up 2 bases; unmatched junction bases: 2. The V gene's germline CDR1 is MDHEN and CDR2 SYDVKM. The CDR3 totals 14 residues. The CDR3 DNA follows: TGTGCCAGCAGTTCTAGCGGGTTCACAGATACGCAGTATTTT. Translation gives CASSSSGFTDTQYF.